The sequence of this TCR beta chain was determined in a study of cytomegalovirus exposure and HLA in healthy donors. For the study at large: From around 180 million T cells, an earlier analysis saw approximately 110 million unique TCR beta sequences. A preliminary data release comprised 70 million to 95 million unique TCRs obtained from HLA-typed donors.

Per germline, CDR1 LNHDA and CDR2 SQIVND (reference sequence). V lost 10 bases, J lost 3 bases, and 18 bases lay in between. The CDR3 has 15 amino acids. Both 60 Vbeta primers and 13 Jbeta primers went into the PCR. Authors' methods: Among the unique TCR beta chains that a later analysis counted, about 79 million in all, 10 million to 11 million were shared. Libraries were prepared by immunoSEQ multiplex PCR; TCRdb keeps only in-frame clonotypes and omits some of them. V and J calls and clone size are copied from that table; D and trimming were computed from the DNA. Its table lists tens of thousands of clones.

The sequencing input was PBMCs. This TCR was sampled from a man aged 50 to 59 in good health and CMV-seropositive. The chain carries TRBV19 and TRBJ2-2; D perhaps matches TRBD2 (5 bases). CDR3 coding DNA: TGTGCCACTCTCCAACCGGGGATTGACACCGGGGAGCTGTTTTTT. Its protein product is CATLQPGIDTGELFF.